This TCR beta chain was sequenced during a study of CD8 T cells in Susac syndrome (dated by TCRdb to the late 2010s). For context, the study as a whole: Repertoire sequencing was used to test whether CD8+ T cell activation and differentiation in Susac syndrome was antigen driven. The clonality of the CD8+ T cell repertoire was compared across 12 healthy donors, about 14 Susac syndrome patients and around 16 multiple sclerosis patients. What the study reported, not specific to this receptor: The TCR sequencing and HLA analysis was acknowledged to have included a relatively small number of individuals.

A word on this clonotype: No antigen is known for it. Qualities for individual bases were not recorded, and no much larger clone is one base off.

RNA was extracted using the RNeasy kit, and roughly 0.45 to 1 microgram was reverse transcribed with random hexamers. TCR beta CDR3 regions were amplified with the immunoSEQ multiplex PCR assay covering 54 Vbeta and 13 Jbeta segments. PCR amplification bias was corrected using a synthetic template baseline for primer optimization and computational correction. The study's processing was this. Reads were annotated to V, D and J genes according to IMGT and were analyzed with immunoSEQ Analyzer, with only productive sequences retained. To calculate clonality, Shannon entropy was normalized by log2 of the number of productive unique sequences and then subtracted from one. Public and private clones were assessed among the 100 most prevalent clones of each patient and control. Susac-specific clones were defined as absent from healthy and MS cohorts, around 980 published viral clones and other ImmuneACCESS disease sequences. TCRdb handled the public reads itself, with Q25 trimming in fastp and clone calling in MiXCR, and kept productive beta chains. Every CDR3 protein is listed once, alongside the most common genes and DNA of its rows. It is TCRdb's table, rather than the study itself, that gives the V and J calls and clone size. The sample table records around 280,000 distinct CDR3 sequences; 70% to 90% of these occur just once. Of the sample, approximately 0.11% is held by the ten largest clones.

Peripheral blood CD8+ and CD4+ T cells from healthy donors, Susac syndrome patients and multiple sclerosis patients were profiled using high-throughput TCR beta sequencing. The multiple sclerosis controls were treatment-naive patients who had stable or active relapsing-remitting disease and met the revised McDonald criteria. Bulk CD8+ and CD4+ T cells were purified magnetically by negative isolation, whereas CD8+ TEMRA cells were enriched by FACS. Blood was drawn into EDTA tubes, processed within 24 hours, and PBMCs were isolated by density gradient centrifugation. PBMCs intended for TCR sequencing were frozen in liquid nitrogen and were later thawed in a 37 degrees C water bath. The sorted or isolated CD4+, CD8+ and CD8+ TEMRA cells had a purity of 90% or higher. The CDR3 has 15 amino acids, counting the end cysteine and phenylalanine. The kept DNA is CDR3 alone, 45 bases in frame from the first base. V is trimmed back by 3 bases and J by 7 bases, and the junction contains 7 bases that no gene match accounts for. From a lookup of the germline V gene, CDR1 and CDR2 are SGDLS and YYNGEE.

The TCR sequence derives from a human donor with multiple sclerosis. Sequencing used CD8+ T cells from PBMCs. The chain couples TRBV9 to TRBJ1-4; 9 central nucleotides agree with TRBD1. Here is the DNA: TGTGCCAGCAGCGCCACAGGGGGCAGTAGTGAAAAACTGTTTTTT. Its coded protein is CASSATGGSSEKLFF.